The clone carrying this T cell receptor beta chain appeared a few times. Its antigen is still unknown. At least 6 million PBMCs were isolated per sample. Samples each yielded at least 5.5 micrograms of total RNA. Germline CDR1 reads MNHEY; CDR2 reads SVGEGT. Trimming stripped 5 bases from V and 0 bases from J, with 10 bases between. This CDR3 contains 14 residues. PCR was performed a second time for about 6 to 11 cycles using a sample-barcoded 5' primer and a J-beta primer mix. MiXCR, applied by TCRdb to the 5' RACE reads, yields one record per CDR3 protein. The sample includes 540,000 or so distinct CDR3 sequences, under 30% seen only once; the top ten take just under 9%. This sample is part of a study of blood T cells in healthy people across ages. Overall study findings and caveats: Naive T cell percentage showed a strong correlation with the diversity of TCR beta.

These same data were also listed under a study on T cells of mothers and their children.

The chain recombines TRBV6-2 or TRBV6-3 with TRBJ1-1; D call uncertain. The TCR sequence derives from a boy aged 5-17 years in good health. Source material: blood. This CDR3 is CASSPDGMNTEAFF. The DNA of the CDR3 is TGTGCCAGCAGTCCTGACGGCATGAACACTGAAGCTTTCTTT.